This T cell receptor beta chain was retrieved from a study of cytomegalovirus exposure and HLA in healthy donors. It was with 60 Vbeta and 13 Jbeta primers that the PCR ran. This table comes from immunoSEQ multiplex PCR, and its TCRdb copy is limited to in-frame clones, with some not included. The sample has 140,000 to 150,000 clones, about 73% seen once. The CDR3 totals 14 residues. V lost 7 bases to trimming and J lost 2 bases, with 15 bases between them. Germline V gene sequence: CDR1 MNHNS, CDR2 SASEGT. This TCR came from a man aged 35 to 55 in good health and CMV-seropositive. The V gene is TRBV6-1, the J gene TRBJ2-7; D is perhaps TRBD1 (5 bases). Sequenced material: PBMCs. The CDR3 spells CASKRQLLTYEQYF. CDR3 DNA sequence: TGTGCCAGCAAACGACAGCTTCTTACCTACGAGCAGTACTTC.